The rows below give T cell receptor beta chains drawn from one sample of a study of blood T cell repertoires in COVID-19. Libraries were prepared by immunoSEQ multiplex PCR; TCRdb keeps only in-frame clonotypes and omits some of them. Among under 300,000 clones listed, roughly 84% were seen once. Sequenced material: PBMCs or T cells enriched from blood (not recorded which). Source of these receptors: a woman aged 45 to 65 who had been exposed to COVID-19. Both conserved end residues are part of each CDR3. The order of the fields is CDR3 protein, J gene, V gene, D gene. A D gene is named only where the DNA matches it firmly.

cdr3_aa: CASSDRVLEAFF
j_call: TRBJ1-1
v_call: TRBV6-4
d_call: -

cdr3_aa: CASSSVNGQNNQPQHF
j_call: TRBJ1-5
v_call: TRBV7-9
d_call: -

cdr3_aa: CASTTFSGYRSEAFF
j_call: TRBJ1-1
v_call: TRBV28
d_call: -

cdr3_aa: CASSLTGDRGTEAFF
j_call: TRBJ1-1
v_call: TRBV7-3
d_call: TRBD1

cdr3_aa: CASNPLFLAGGRDTQYF
j_call: TRBJ2-3
v_call: TRBV28
d_call: TRBD2

cdr3_aa: CASSVVGTGGHNEQFF
j_call: TRBJ2-1
v_call: TRBV9
d_call: TRBD1

cdr3_aa: CASSASSPSNYGYTF
j_call: TRBJ1-2
v_call: TRBV7-9
d_call: -

cdr3_aa: CASSYPGLGEAFF
j_call: TRBJ1-1
v_call: TRBV6-5
d_call: -

cdr3_aa: CASSIGTGRRAEAFF
j_call: TRBJ1-1
v_call: TRBV19
d_call: TRBD1

cdr3_aa: CASSPTRLSNTGELFF
j_call: TRBJ2-2
v_call: TRBV14
d_call: -

cdr3_aa: CASSQEGRWLAEPGELFF
j_call: TRBJ2-2
v_call: TRBV14
d_call: -

cdr3_aa: CASSLTGGVNEQFF
j_call: TRBJ2-1
v_call: TRBV5-1
d_call: TRBD1

cdr3_aa: CASSSEPWTSPGETQYF
j_call: TRBJ2-5
v_call: TRBV5-1
d_call: TRBD2

cdr3_aa: CASSLPITNSPLHF
j_call: TRBJ1-6
v_call: TRBV7-9
d_call: -

cdr3_aa: CASSSSGGLQETQYF
j_call: TRBJ2-5
v_call: TRBV5-1
d_call: -

cdr3_aa: CASRPGQLNQPQHF
j_call: TRBJ1-5
v_call: TRBV28
d_call: -

cdr3_aa: CATTGTPNTGELFF
j_call: TRBJ2-2
v_call: TRBV10-3
d_call: -

cdr3_aa: CASTDRQGGTYNEQFF
j_call: TRBJ2-1
v_call: TRBV5-4
d_call: -

cdr3_aa: CASSPGGWETQYF
j_call: TRBJ2-5
v_call: TRBV28
d_call: TRBD1

cdr3_aa: CAWSQDRGDTQYF
j_call: TRBJ2-3
v_call: TRBV30
d_call: TRBD1

cdr3_aa: CASSSDRLAGPQHF
j_call: TRBJ1-5
v_call: TRBV27
d_call: TRBD1

cdr3_aa: CASSLVGSGSYGYTF
j_call: TRBJ1-2
v_call: TRBV5-6
d_call: -

cdr3_aa: CASSSGTGLIGYF
j_call: TRBJ2-5
v_call: TRBV5-4
d_call: TRBD1

cdr3_aa: CASSYGASSYEQYF
j_call: TRBJ2-7
v_call: TRBV7-8
d_call: -

cdr3_aa: CASSWGGALPYEQYF
j_call: TRBJ2-7
v_call: TRBV28
d_call: -

cdr3_aa: CAIIDSLNTEAFF
j_call: TRBJ1-1
v_call: TRBV10-3
d_call: -

cdr3_aa: CASSYAPGSGNTIYF
j_call: TRBJ1-3
v_call: TRBV6-5
d_call: -

cdr3_aa: CASSLERDEAFF
j_call: TRBJ1-1
v_call: TRBV5-4
d_call: -

cdr3_aa: CASSGQGGYEQYF
j_call: TRBJ2-7
v_call: TRBV28
d_call: TRBD1

cdr3_aa: CATRAQGAPPGELFF
j_call: TRBJ2-2
v_call: TRBV19
d_call: TRBD1

cdr3_aa: CASSEFGRGESYTF
j_call: TRBJ1-2
v_call: TRBV25-1
d_call: -

cdr3_aa: CAWSAPGPPGRAIYF
j_call: TRBJ1-3
v_call: TRBV30
d_call: -

cdr3_aa: CASSLRTGGLEAFF
j_call: TRBJ1-1
v_call: TRBV5-5
d_call: TRBD1

cdr3_aa: CASSQDWTEPGGYTF
j_call: TRBJ1-2
v_call: TRBV14
d_call: -

cdr3_aa: CAPPGGGYTF
j_call: TRBJ1-2
v_call: TRBV12-3/TRBV12-4
d_call: -

cdr3_aa: CATSVGGRETQYF
j_call: TRBJ2-5
v_call: TRBV19
d_call: -

cdr3_aa: CASRRGYSTAFF
j_call: TRBJ1-1
v_call: TRBV12-3/TRBV12-4
d_call: -

cdr3_aa: CASSIGRGAPDTQYF
j_call: TRBJ2-3
v_call: TRBV19
d_call: TRBD2

cdr3_aa: CASSWGGSVAGNTIYF
j_call: TRBJ1-3
v_call: TRBV5-1
d_call: -

cdr3_aa: CASSQAQTSGGYYEQFF
j_call: TRBJ2-1
v_call: TRBV4-1
d_call: TRBD2